This T cell receptor (beta chain) was found in a study of OX40 agonist ivuxolimab in advanced cancers. The data were produced by immunoSEQ multiplex PCR, yet TCRdb's version contains in-frame clones alone and is incomplete. The top ten clones hold around 12% of a sample with about 52,000 clones, approximately 88% of them seen once. V was cut by 4 bases and J by 6 bases, with 7 bases left in between. CDR1 SEHNR and CDR2 FQNEAQ come from the germline V gene (reference sequence). The CDR3 length is 11 residues. This receptor was identified in an adult with an advanced solid tumor such as melanoma, head and neck, liver or kidney cancer. Sequencing used CD4+ or CD8+ T cells sorted from blood, obtained in a trial of the OX40 agonist ivuxolimab. The V call is TRBV7-9, the J call TRBJ2-7, with D hard to call. The CDR3 protein is CASSSQFEQYF. CDR3 nucleotide sequence: TGTGCCAGCAGCTCACAGTTCGAGCAGTACTTC.